Listed below are T cell receptor beta chains from one sample, sequenced in a study of shared clonotypes between healthy human individuals. Profiling relied on immunoSEQ multiplex PCR, and the TCRdb table lists in-frame clones only, not all of them. The data show about 710,000 clones, around three quarters seen once. The specimen sequenced was memory CD4+ T cells sorted from blood. Receptors originate from a woman younger than 45 in good health. CDR3s include the opening cysteine and the closing phenylalanine or tryptophan. Fields, in order: clone size, D gene, V gene, J gene, CDR3 protein, CDR3 DNA. A D gene is named only where the DNA matches it firmly. Not every row has a clone size; where given, it reads once, few, many or a size class.

>few|NA|TRBV28|TRBJ2-2
CASRDGTRVSGELFF
TGTGCCAGCAGGGACGGGACTCGCGTTTCCGGGGAGCTGTTTTTT
>NA|TRBD2|TRBV5-1|TRBJ2-7
CASSFLGLAGGGGVYEQYF
TGCGCCAGCAGCTTTTTGGGACTAGCGGGAGGAGGAGGGGTCTACGAGCAGTACTTC
>NA|TRBD1|TRBV7-2|TRBJ1-5
CASSRWTGDNQPQHF
TGTGCCAGCAGCAGATGGACAGGGGATAATCAGCCCCAGCATTTT
>NA|TRBD2|TRBV5-1|TRBJ2-2
CASRSLAGGTGELFF
TGCGCCAGCAGGTCACTAGCGGGAGGGACCGGGGAGCTGTTTTTT
>NA|NA|TRBV29-1|TRBJ2-1
CSVDLFLANNEQFF
TGCAGCGTTGACCTCTTTTTGGCCAACAATGAGCAGTTCTTC
>NA|NA|TRBV9|TRBJ2-2
CASSVPGELFF
TGTGCCAGCAGCGTTCCCGGGGAGCTGTTTTTT
>NA|NA|TRBV28|TRBJ1-2
CASSLRREYGYTF
TGTGCCAGCAGTTTACGCAGGGAGTATGGCTACACCTTC
>many|TRBD1|TRBV4-2|TRBJ1-5
CASSSPGQGEGQPQHF
TGTGCCAGCAGCTCGCCGGGACAGGGGGAGGGTCAGCCCCAGCATTTT
>NA|TRBD2|TRBV2|TRBJ2-1
CASTSGRGSEQFF
TGTGCCAGCACTAGCGGGAGAGGTAGTGAGCAGTTCTTC
>NA|NA|TRBV28|TRBJ2-4
CASSPMTVNIQYF
TGTGCCAGCAGTCCTATGACAGTTAACATTCAGTACTTC
>NA|NA|TRBV19|TRBJ2-2
CASSISGNTGELFF
TGTGCCAGTAGTATTTCTGGGAACACCGGGGAGCTGTTTTTT
>NA|TRBD2|TRBV7-6|TRBJ2-2
CASRAGTSVRTGELFF
TGTGCCAGCAGGGCCGGGACTAGTGTTCGAACCGGGGAGCTGTTTTTT
>few|NA|TRBV19|TRBJ1-1
CASSPKGSAEAFF
TGTGCCAGTAGTCCGAAGGGGAGCGCCGAAGCTTTCTTT
>NA|NA|TRBV10-2|TRBJ1-4
CASRRAGDEKLFF
TGCGCCAGCAGAAGAGCAGGGGACGAAAAACTGTTTTTT